This T cell receptor beta chain stems from a study of shared T cell receptors in the human thymus. Trimming took 11 bases from V and 1 from J, leaving 11 bases between them. Germline CDR1 MGHDK, CDR2 SYGVNS. The CDR3 extends over 13 amino acids. This clone was seen a few times. Data came from immunoSEQ multiplex PCR; TCRdb stores just in-frame clones and leaves some out. Of approximately 580,000 clones listed, more than 75% are singletons. This same sample was also part of a study on human thymus T cells. That paper states: Obtained as resections during corrective heart surgery, the thymus tissue was then studied.

Sample: thymocytes. The sequence came from a boy younger than two with a congenital heart defect. This chain uses TRBV25-1 with TRBJ2-2, with no clear D. The CDR3 sequence: CASRLVNTGELFF. CDR3 sequence (DNA): TGTGCCTCCCGGCTAGTGAACACCGGGGAGCTGTTTTTT.